This TCR beta chain comes out of a study of regulatory T cells in long-lasting Graves disease. This clonotype was recorded at least ten times. V lost 5 bases and J 4 bases, leaving 10 bases between the germline ends. Germline V gives CDR1 SGHNT, CDR2 YENEEA. CDR3 size: 13 residues. Time point meaning: newly diagnosed GD, antithyroid drugs for less than 3 months. PBMCs were the source of the RNA used for TCR sequencing. From each patient, 8 to 10 milliliters of peripheral blood was drawn and collected into an EDTA anticoagulant tube. Libraries of TCR beta came from iRepertoire HTBI primers plus Arm-PCR of CDR3 regions. TCRdb reprocessed the multiplex PCR reads with MiXCR, giving one entry per CDR3 protein. The table lists around 450,000 distinct CDR3 sequences, roughly 17% of them singletons. These data were also reused for a study on T cells in Graves' hyperthyroidism and ophthalmopathy. This second report adds: Researchers ran a first-round RT-PCR on the TCR CDR3 using the HTBI primer set.

The V and J genes are TRBV11-3 and TRBJ2-3; no clear D gene. This TCR was sampled from a man between 35 and 55 years old with Graves disease. Sample: peripheral blood mononuclear cells (PBMCs), taken at new diagnosis, from a patient treated with antithyroid drugs. CDR3 in amino acids: CASSRMVADTQYF. CDR3 nucleotides: TGTGCCAGCAGCCGTATGGTCGCAGATACGCAGTATTTT.